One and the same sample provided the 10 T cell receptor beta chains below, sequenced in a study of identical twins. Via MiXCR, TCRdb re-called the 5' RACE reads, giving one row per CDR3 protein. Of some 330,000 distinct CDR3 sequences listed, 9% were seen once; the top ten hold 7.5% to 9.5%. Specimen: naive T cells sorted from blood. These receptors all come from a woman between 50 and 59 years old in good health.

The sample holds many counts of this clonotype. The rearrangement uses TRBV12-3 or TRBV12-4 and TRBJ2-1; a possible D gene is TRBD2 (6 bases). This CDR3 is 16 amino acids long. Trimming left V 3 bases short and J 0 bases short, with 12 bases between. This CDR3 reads CASSFAVGSSYNEQFF. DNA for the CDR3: TGTGCCAGCAGTTTTGCGGTCGGGAGCTCCTACAATGAGCAGTTCTTC.

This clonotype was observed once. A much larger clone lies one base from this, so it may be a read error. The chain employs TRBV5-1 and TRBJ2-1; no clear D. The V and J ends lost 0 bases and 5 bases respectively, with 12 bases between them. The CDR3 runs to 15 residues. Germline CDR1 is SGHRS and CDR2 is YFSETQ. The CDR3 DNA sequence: TGCGCCAGCAGCTTGGGCGTGGGGTCTAACAATGAGCAGTTCTTC. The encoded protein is CASSLGVGSNNEQFF.

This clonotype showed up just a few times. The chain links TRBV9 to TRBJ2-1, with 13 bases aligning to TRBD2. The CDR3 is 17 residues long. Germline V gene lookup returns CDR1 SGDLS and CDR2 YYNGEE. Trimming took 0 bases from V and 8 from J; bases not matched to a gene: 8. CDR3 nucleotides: TGTGCCAGCAGCGTAGGGTGGCGACTAGCGGGAGGATATGAGCAGTTCTTC. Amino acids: CASSVGWRLAGGYEQFF.

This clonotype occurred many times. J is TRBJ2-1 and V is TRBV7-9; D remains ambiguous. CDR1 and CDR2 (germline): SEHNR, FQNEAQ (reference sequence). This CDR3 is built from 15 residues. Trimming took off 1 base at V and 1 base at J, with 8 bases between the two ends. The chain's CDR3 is CASSLGIGSYNEQFF. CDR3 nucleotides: TGTGCCAGCAGCTTAGGGATAGGGTCCTACAATGAGCAGTTCTTC.

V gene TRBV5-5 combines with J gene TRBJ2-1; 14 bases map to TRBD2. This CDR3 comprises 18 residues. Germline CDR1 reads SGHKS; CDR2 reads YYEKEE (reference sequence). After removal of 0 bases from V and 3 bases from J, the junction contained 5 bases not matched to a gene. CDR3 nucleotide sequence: TGTGCCAGCAGCTTGGTTGGGACTAGCGGGAGTAGCTACAATGAGCAGTTCTTC. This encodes CASSLVGTSGSSYNEQFF.

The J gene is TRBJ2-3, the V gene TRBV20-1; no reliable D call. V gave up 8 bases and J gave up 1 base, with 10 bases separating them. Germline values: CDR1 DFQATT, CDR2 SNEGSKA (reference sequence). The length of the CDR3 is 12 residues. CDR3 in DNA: TGCAGTACCAACTGGGGCACAGATACGCAGTATTTT. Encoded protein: CSTNWGTDTQYF.

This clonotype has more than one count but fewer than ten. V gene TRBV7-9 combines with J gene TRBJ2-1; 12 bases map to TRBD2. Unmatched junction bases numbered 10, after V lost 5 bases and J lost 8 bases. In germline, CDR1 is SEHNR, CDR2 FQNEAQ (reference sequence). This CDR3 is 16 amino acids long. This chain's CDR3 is CASSPPPSGRADEQFF. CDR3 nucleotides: TGTGCCAGCAGCCCCCCGCCTAGCGGGAGGGCTGATGAGCAGTTCTTC.

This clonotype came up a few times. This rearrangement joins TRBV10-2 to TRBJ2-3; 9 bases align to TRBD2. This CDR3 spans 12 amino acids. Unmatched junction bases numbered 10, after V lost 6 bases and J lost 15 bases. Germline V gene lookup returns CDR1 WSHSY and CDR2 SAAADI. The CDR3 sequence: CASRPVAGVVYF. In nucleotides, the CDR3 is TGCGCCAGCAGGCCTGTAGCGGGAGTAGTTTATTTT.

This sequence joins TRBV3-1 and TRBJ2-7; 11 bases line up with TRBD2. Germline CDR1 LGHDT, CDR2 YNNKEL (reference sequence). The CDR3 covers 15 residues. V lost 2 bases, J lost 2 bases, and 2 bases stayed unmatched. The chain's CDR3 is CASSQLAGGTYEQYF. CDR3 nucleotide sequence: TGTGCCAGCAGCCAACTAGCGGGAGGCACCTACGAGCAGTACTTC.

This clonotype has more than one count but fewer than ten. CDR3 coding DNA: TGCAGTGCTACGCCCCTTTTTGCGGGGGACTACAATGAGCAGTTCTTC. Protein sequence: CSATPLFAGDYNEQFF. The rearrangement uses TRBV20-1 and TRBJ2-1, with TRBD2 matching 7 bases. Germline V gives CDR1 DFQATT, CDR2 SNEGSKA (reference sequence). Trimming cost V 4 bases and J 3 bases; bases outside gene matches: 12. The CDR3 loop spans 16 amino acids.